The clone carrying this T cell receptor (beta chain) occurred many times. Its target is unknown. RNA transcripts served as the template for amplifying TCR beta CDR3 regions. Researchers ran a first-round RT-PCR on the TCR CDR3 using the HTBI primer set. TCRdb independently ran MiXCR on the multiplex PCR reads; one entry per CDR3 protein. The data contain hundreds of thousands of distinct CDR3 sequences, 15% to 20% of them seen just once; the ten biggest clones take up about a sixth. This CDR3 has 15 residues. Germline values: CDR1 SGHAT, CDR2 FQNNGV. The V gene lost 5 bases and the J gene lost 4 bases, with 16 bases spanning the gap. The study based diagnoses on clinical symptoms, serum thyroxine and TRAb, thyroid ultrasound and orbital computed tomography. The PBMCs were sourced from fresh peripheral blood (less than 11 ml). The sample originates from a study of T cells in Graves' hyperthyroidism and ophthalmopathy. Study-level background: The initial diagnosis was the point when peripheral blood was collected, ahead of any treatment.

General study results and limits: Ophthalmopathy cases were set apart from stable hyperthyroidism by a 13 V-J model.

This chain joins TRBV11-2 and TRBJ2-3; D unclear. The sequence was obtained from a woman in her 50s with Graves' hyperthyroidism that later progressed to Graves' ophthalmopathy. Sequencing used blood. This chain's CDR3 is CASSLRRVSPDTQYF. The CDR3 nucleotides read TGTGCCAGCAGCCTGCGACGGGTTTCGCCAGATACGCAGTATTTT.